What follows are 22 T cell receptor beta chains derived from one specimen sequenced in a study of blood T cell repertoires in COVID-19. Assay used: immunoSEQ multiplex PCR; TCRdb lists only in-frame clones, some missing. The sample holds about 340,000 clones, roughly 90% seen once. Sequenced sample: peripheral blood. The receptors were sampled from a woman between 70 and 85 years old with COVID-19, enrolled during active disease.

In regard to this clone: This same CDR3 is encoded by further DNA sequences in the sample. The chain has TRBV6-5 and TRBJ1-3; D unresolved. V lost 5 bases and J lost 0, with 5 bases in between. The CDR3 has 13 residues. CDR1 and CDR2 (germline): MNHEY, SVGAGI. CDR3 residues: CASSLSSGNTIYF. For the CDR3, the DNA is TGTGCCAGCAGTCTGAGCTCTGGAAACACCATATATTTT.

To note about this clone: A junction end diverges from the germline sequence, so it may reflect a read error. The V gene is TRBV7-9, the J gene TRBJ1-1; D remains unclear. From germline, CDR1 is SEHNR and CDR2 FQNEAQ (reference sequence). The CDR3 covers 14 residues. Here the CDR3 reads CASSYISMNTEAFF. The CDR3 DNA reads TGTGCCAGCAGTTATATTTCTATGAATACTGAAGCTTTCTTT.

On this clone: The sample holds other DNA sequences that translate to the same CDR3. The chain employs TRBV6-5 and TRBJ1-2; the match to TRBD1 covers 11 bases. This CDR3 has 15 amino acids. J lost 5 bases, V lost 6 bases, and 8 bases had no gene match. Germline V gene data show CDR1 as MNHEY and CDR2 as SVGAGI. DNA for the CDR3: TGTGCCAGCAGCTATCGGGACAGGGGGAATTATGGCTACACCTTC. As protein: CASSYRDRGNYGYTF.

This chain joins TRBV30 and TRBJ1-6, with 8 positions matching TRBD1. This CDR3 has 15 amino acids. Trimming took 4 bases from V and 8 from J; bases not matched to a gene: 10. Germline CDR1 and CDR2: GTSNPN and SVGIG (reference sequence). The CDR3 spells CAWTRTGMVYSPLHF. The CDR3 DNA is TGTGCCTGGACCCGGACAGGGATGGTGTATTCACCCCTCCACTTT.

This clone appeared a few times. J is TRBJ2-7 and V is TRBV24-1; 7 bases line up with TRBD1. Germline V CDR1 and CDR2: KGHDR, SFDVKD. This CDR3 is 16 amino acids long. The trim removed 5 bases at V and 2 bases at J, leaving 11 bases unmatched. Written as DNA, the CDR3 is TGTGCCACCAGTGGGACCACAGGGGTTGCGGCCTACGAGCAGTACTTC. Its protein product is CATSGTTGVAAYEQYF.

The chain combines TRBV4-1 with TRBJ1-1, with D uncertain. Germline assignment: CDR1 MGHRA and CDR2 YSYEKL. Trimming removed 2 bases from V and 6 bases from J, with 13 bases in between. The CDR3 is 14 amino acids. The CDR3 loop is CASSQRREAPEAFF. For the CDR3, the DNA is TGCGCCAGCAGCCAACGGCGGGAGGCCCCTGAAGCTTTCTTT.

This clone was observed a few times. The chain uses TRBV19 and TRBJ1-2; no clear D. Looked up from germline, CDR1 is LNHDA and CDR2 is SQIVND (reference sequence). Trimming removed 2 bases at V and 8 bases at J, with 9 bases between. This CDR3 region has 12 residues. The chain's CDR3 is CASSIPQAGYTF. The DNA of the CDR3 is TGTGCCAGTAGTATACCTCAAGCAGGCTACACCTTC.

V usage is TRBV7-8 and J usage is TRBJ1-3; 7 bases match TRBD1. This CDR3 region has 13 residues. Germline V gene sequence: CDR1 SGHVS, CDR2 FQNEAQ. The V and J ends lost 5 bases and 5 bases, in that order; junction bases with no gene match: 3. The CDR3 bases are TGTGCCAGCAGCCTGGGACAGAGAAACACCATATATTTT. The encoded protein is CASSLGQRNTIYF. The variable domain in full, with the rest retrieved from reference TRBV7-8 and TRBJ1-3, is GAGVSQSPRYKVAKRGQDVALRCDPISGHVSLFWYQQALGQGPEFLTYFQNEAQLDKSGLPSDRFFAERPEGSVSTLKIQRTQQEDSAVYLCASSLGQRNTIYFGEGSWLTVV.

This clone was recorded a few times. The V call is TRBV2, the J call TRBJ1-4; D not certain. This CDR3 region has 15 residues. Germline loops: CDR1 SNHLY, CDR2 FYNNEI. Trimming cost V 10 bases and J 4 bases, with 19 bases left between them. CDR3 in amino acids: CATQREGGLNEKLFF. In DNA form, the CDR3 reads TGTGCCACTCAGAGGGAGGGCGGCCTTAATGAAAAACTGTTTTTT.

The chain carries TRBV7-2 and TRBJ2-3; no clear D. Germline loops: CDR1 SGHTA, CDR2 FQGNSA. Between the trimmed V and J ends, which lost 2 bases and 3 bases, there was a span of 6 bases. The CDR3 is 13 amino acids. The CDR3 here is CASSLPITDTQYF. DNA of the CDR3: TGTGCCAGCAGCTTACCAATTACAGATACGCAGTATTTT.

V and J are TRBV28 and TRBJ1-2, with a weak D call TRBD1 (6 bases). Deletions cut 7 bases from V and 4 bases from J, with 16 bases between. This CDR3 is 14 amino acids long. CDR1 and CDR2 from the germline V gene are MDHEN and SYDVKM. The DNA of the CDR3 is TGTGCCAGCACTCCTCCGGGGGGGGCCTATGGCTACACCTTC. This translates into CASTPPGGAYGYTF.

Here the CDR3 reads CASSPGTGGGTEAFF. CDR3 DNA sequence: TGCGCCAGCAGCCCCGGGACAGGGGGGGGTACTGAAGCTTTCTTT. This chain connects TRBV4-3 to TRBJ1-1; 11 nucleotides line up with TRBD1. The germline gives CDR1 LGHNA, CDR2 YSLEER. With V trimmed by 4 bases and J by 5 bases, 6 bases remained unmatched. This CDR3 contains 15 residues.

The rearrangement uses TRBV5-1 and TRBJ1-3; TRBD1 is a possible D gene (6 bases). The germline V and J ends were trimmed by 0 bases and 2 bases, with 9 bases remaining between them. The CDR3 contains 15 residues. Germline CDR1 and CDR2: SGHRS and YFSETQ. This CDR3 is CASSLGGGAGNTIYF. CDR3 in DNA: TGCGCCAGCAGCTTGGGAGGGGGTGCTGGAAACACCATATATTTT.

In nucleotides, the CDR3 is TGTGCCAGCAGTTATAGGCAGGGGTCTGATCAGCCCCAGCATTTT. Translated, it gives CASSYRQGSDQPQHF. The gene calls are TRBV6-6 and TRBJ1-5; D perhaps matches TRBD1 (6 bases). Germline V CDR1 and CDR2: MNHNY, SVGAGI (reference sequence). The CDR3 is 15 residues long. V was clipped by 3 bases and J by 5 bases, with 14 bases between them.

The chain links TRBV7-2 to TRBJ1-3; D call uncertain. The CDR3 has 15 residues. Deletions cut 1 base from V and 3 bases from J, with 10 bases between. Germline V gene data show CDR1 as SGHTA and CDR2 as FQGNSA. CDR3 region: CASSLGAGGGNTIYF. The CDR3 DNA reads TGTGCCAGCAGCTTAGGGGCGGGAGGTGGAAACACCATATATTTT.

The chain carries TRBV2 and TRBJ1-1, with a tentative D call TRBD1 (5 bases). CDR1 and CDR2 (germline): SNHLY, FYNNEI. The CDR3 length is 15 residues. Trimming took 0 bases from V and 4 from J, leaving 12 bases between them. The CDR3 coding sequence is TGTGCCAGCAGTGAAGCCTCAGGGATCGGCACTGAAGCTTTCTTT. It is translated as CASSEASGIGTEAFF.

V is TRBV7-2 and J is TRBJ2-7, with D possibly being TRBD2 (6 bases). This CDR3 contains 15 residues. Trimming pared 0 bases from V and 2 bases from J, leaving 11 bases between. Germline V gene data show CDR1 as SGHTA and CDR2 as FQGNSA. The CDR3 loop is CASSLASGGPYEQYF. In DNA, the CDR3 is TGTGCCAGCAGCTTAGCTAGCGGAGGCCCCTACGAGCAGTACTTC. The full variable domain, rest sourced from reference TRBV7-2 and TRBJ2-7, is GAGVSQSPSNKVTEKGKDVELRCDPISGHTALYWYRQSLGQGLEFLIYFQGNSAPDKSGLPSDRFSAERTGGSVSTLTIQRTQQEDSAVYLCASSLASGGPYEQYFGPGTRLTVT.

The J gene is TRBJ2-6, the V gene TRBV5-1; TRBD2 matches 7 bases. Trimming at V came to 1 base and at J to 1 base, leaving 8 bases not matched to a gene. Germline-derived CDR1 and CDR2 are SGHRS and YFSETQ. The length of the CDR3 is 18 residues. Here the CDR3 DNA reads TGCGCCAGCAGCTTGACGACAGCGGGGACGTCTGGGGCCAACGTCCTGACTTTC. Protein sequence: CASSLTTAGTSGANVLTF. Full variable domain (remainder filled in from reference TRBV5-1 and TRBJ2-6): KAGVTQTPRYLIKTRGQQVTLSCSPISGHRSVSWYQQTPGQGLQFLFEYFSETQRNKGNFPGRFSGRQFSNSRSEMNVSTLELGDSALYLCASSLTTAGTSGANVLTFGAGSRLTVL.

The CDR3 is CASSALREETQYF. The CDR3 region has the DNA TGTGCCAGCAGTGCTTTAAGGGAGGAGACCCAGTACTTC. The chain uses TRBV2 and TRBJ2-5; possibly TRBD2 for D (5 bases). Germline V gene lookup returns CDR1 SNHLY and CDR2 FYNNEI. The CDR3 runs 13 residues. Trimming stripped 4 bases from V and 5 bases from J, with 11 bases between.

This chain links TRBV29-1 with TRBJ1-1, with 7 bases aligning to TRBD1. J gave up 4 bases and V 7 bases, and 15 bases lay outside the gene matches. CDR1 is SQVTM and CDR2 is ANQGSEA in the germline V gene. CDR3 length: 15 amino acids. The CDR3 here is CSAITGAVGGTEAFF. The CDR3 nucleotides read TGCAGCGCGATAACAGGGGCCGTTGGAGGCACTGAAGCTTTCTTT.

J is TRBJ2-7 and V is TRBV14; 7 nucleotides agree with TRBD1. From germline, CDR1 is SGHDN and CDR2 FVKESK. The CDR3 is 17 residues long. The V segment lost 3 bases and the J segment 2 bases; nucleotides outside the gene matches: 13. The CDR3 nucleotides are TGTGCCAGCAGCCACTGGACAGGTTCCGTCGGGGCCTACGAGCAGTACTTC. Encoded protein: CASSHWTGSVGAYEQYF.

The chain combines TRBV30 with TRBJ1-2; 9 positions agree with TRBD1. V lost 1 base and J lost 7; bases outside the gene matches: 7. The germline V gene has CDR1 GTSNPN and CDR2 SVGIG (reference sequence). The CDR3 loop spans 14 amino acids. The CDR3, as DNA: TGTGCCTGGAGTGAGAACAGGGGGCAAGGTGGCTACACCTTC. This translates into CAWSENRGQGGYTF.